This TCR beta chain appears in the sequencing data of a study of blood T cell repertoires in COVID-19. In the study overall: Material from acute and convalescent COVID-19 was sourced from the United States, Italy and Spain.

Trimming cost V 5 bases and J 2 bases; bases outside gene matches: 9. Germline CDR1 reads LGHNA; CDR2 reads YNFKEQ. This CDR3 is 16 amino acids long. Generated by immunoSEQ multiplex PCR, the TCRdb table keeps only in-frame clones and is missing some. The sample holds about 480,000 clones, roughly nine tenths seen once. The V and J genes are TRBV4-2 and TRBJ2-7, with 10 bases matching TRBD2. Sequenced material: peripheral blood. This TCR came from a woman aged 50 to 60 with COVID-19, enrolled during active disease. This CDR3 is CASSFSSGGLPYEQYF. The CDR3 DNA is TGTGCCAGCAGCTTCAGTAGCGGGGGGCTCCCCTACGAGCAGTACTTC.